These T cell receptor beta chains were read from a single sample in a study of PD-1 blockade in mismatch repair-deficient tumors. The table came from immunoSEQ multiplex PCR; TCRdb's copy has only in-frame clones and leaves some out. The top ten clones hold roughly 2.7% of a sample with tens of thousands of clones, 81% of them seen once. The sequencing used peripheral blood, collected 12 weeks after starting pembrolizumab. These receptors were taken from an adult with mismatch repair-deficient cancer. The CDR3 runs from the conserved cysteine through the conserved F or W. A D gene is named only where the DNA matches it firmly. Clone size is stated in some rows and not others, as once, few, many or a class when expanded.

.,TRBV28,TRBJ2-1,.,CASQDSSYNEQFF,TGTGCCAGCCAGGACAGCTCCTACAATGAGCAGTTCTTC
TRBD2,TRBV7-6,TRBJ2-1,.,CASSLGIREGPNEQFF,TGTGCCAGCAGCTTAGGAATCCGGGAGGGCCCCAATGAGCAGTTCTTC
.,TRBV5-6,TRBJ2-5,few,CASSLAAASQYF,TGTGCCAGCAGCTTGGCCGCTGCCTCCCAGTACTTC
.,TRBV20-1,TRBJ1-5,.,CSAREEGPQHF,TGCAGTGCTAGAGAGGAGGGTCCCCAGCATTTT
.,TRBV4-2,TRBJ1-5,.,CASSQELVYSNQPQHF,TGTGCCAGCAGCCAAGAGCTAGTCTATAGCAATCAGCCCCAGCATTTT
.,TRBV7-2,TRBJ2-7,once,CASSLGQMSEQYF,TGTGCCAGCAGCTTAGGACAGATGAGCGAGCAGTACTTC
TRBD1,TRBV4-2,TRBJ1-5,.,CASSQDPGQGMSNQPQHF,TGTGCCAGCAGCCAAGATCCGGGACAGGGGATGAGCAATCAGCCCCAGCATTTT
TRBD1,TRBV5-1,TRBJ1-5,.,CASSQQGASNQPQHF,TGCGCCAGCAGCCAACAGGGGGCGTCTAATCAGCCCCAGCATTTT
.,TRBV7-9,TRBJ2-7,.,CASSPRTEIDSEQYF,TGTGCCAGCAGCCCGCGGACTGAGATCGACTCCGAGCAGTACTTC
.,TRBV19,TRBJ1-3,.,CASTIQVSGNTIYF,TGTGCCAGTACCATACAGGTCTCTGGAAACACCATATATTTT
TRBD2,TRBV19,TRBJ2-7,.,CASSAQAGSYEQYF,TGTGCCAGTAGTGCCCAAGCGGGATCCTACGAGCAGTACTTC
.,TRBV7-2,TRBJ1-3,.,CASSSGGGNTIYF,TGTGCCAGCAGCTCGGGCGGGGGAAACACCATATATTTT
.,TRBV4-2,TRBJ2-3,once,CASSRGSDISTDTQYF,TGTGCCAGCAGCCGAGGAAGCGACATATCCACAGATACGCAGTATTTT
.,TRBV7-8,TRBJ1-2,.,CASSLEVGPKGYTF,TGTGCCAGCAGCTTAGAGGTGGGGCCCAAGGGCTACACCTTC
.,TRBV2,TRBJ2-2,.,CASILATNTGELFF,TGTGCCAGCATCTTAGCAACGAACACCGGGGAGCTGTTTTTT
.,TRBV9,TRBJ1-4,.,CASSVGLRGEKLFF,TGTGCCAGCAGCGTAGGGTTGAGGGGGGAAAAACTGTTTTTT
.,TRBV6-6,TRBJ2-7,.,CATRKGAYEQYF,TGTGCCACACGAAAGGGAGCCTACGAGCAGTACTTC
.,TRBV21-1,TRBJ1-4,.,CASSRPPGRSNEKLFF,TGTGCCAGCAGCCGCCCCCCAGGGCGGTCTAATGAAAAACTGTTTTTT